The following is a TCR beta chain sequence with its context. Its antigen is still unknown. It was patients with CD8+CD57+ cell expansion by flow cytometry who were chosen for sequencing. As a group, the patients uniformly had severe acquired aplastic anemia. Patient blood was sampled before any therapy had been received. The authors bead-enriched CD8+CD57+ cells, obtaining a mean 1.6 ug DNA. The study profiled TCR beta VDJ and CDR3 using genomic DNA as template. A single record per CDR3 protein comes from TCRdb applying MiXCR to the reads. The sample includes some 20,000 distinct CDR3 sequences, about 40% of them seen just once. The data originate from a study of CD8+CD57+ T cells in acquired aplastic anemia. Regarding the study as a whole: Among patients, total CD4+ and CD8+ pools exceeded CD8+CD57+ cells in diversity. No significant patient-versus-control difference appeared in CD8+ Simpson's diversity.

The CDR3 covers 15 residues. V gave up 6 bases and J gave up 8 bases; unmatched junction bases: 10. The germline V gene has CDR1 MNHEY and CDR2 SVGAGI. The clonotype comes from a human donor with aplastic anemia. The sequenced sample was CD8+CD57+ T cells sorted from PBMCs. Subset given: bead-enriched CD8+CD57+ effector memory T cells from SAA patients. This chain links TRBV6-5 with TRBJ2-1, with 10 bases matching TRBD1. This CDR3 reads CASRGVGQGFDEQFF. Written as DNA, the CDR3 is TGTGCCAGCAGAGGTGTGGGACAGGGGTTCGATGAGCAGTTCTTC.